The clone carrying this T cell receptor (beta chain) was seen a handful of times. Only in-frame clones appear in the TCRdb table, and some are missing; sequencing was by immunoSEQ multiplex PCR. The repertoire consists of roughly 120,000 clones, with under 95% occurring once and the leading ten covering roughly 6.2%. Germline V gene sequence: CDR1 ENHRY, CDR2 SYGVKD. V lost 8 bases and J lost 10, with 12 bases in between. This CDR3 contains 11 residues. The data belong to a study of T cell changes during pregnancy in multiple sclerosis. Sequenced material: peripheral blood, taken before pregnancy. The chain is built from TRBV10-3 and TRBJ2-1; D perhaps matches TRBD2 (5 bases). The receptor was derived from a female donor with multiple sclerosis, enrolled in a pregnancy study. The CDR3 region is CAIGERDEQFF. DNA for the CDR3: TGTGCCATCGGGGAGAGAGACGAGCAGTTCTTC.